The sequence of this T cell receptor (beta chain) was determined in a study of low-dose radiotherapy and immunotherapy resistance in tumors. Overall study context: Treatment of Cohort 1 consisted of 0.5 Gy per fraction every 2 weeks, adding up to 6.5 Gy.

TRAV- and TRBV-specific primers primed first-strand cDNA, covering alpha and beta chains. Amplification of TCRs used a constant-region primer and V-primer adapter for about 19 PCR cycles. Isolated mRNA underwent amplification via in vitro transcription. TCRdb reprocessed the reads via MiXCR and lists one record per CDR3 protein. The data hold tens of thousands of distinct CDR3 sequences, with more than 25% observed a single time. The ends were cut back, 6 bases at V and 1 base at J, with 6 bases in the middle. The CDR3 sequence is 13 residues long. Germline CDR1 is MNHEY and CDR2 is SMNVEV (reference sequence). This clonotype has at least ten counts. Time point in this sample: before trial treatment.

Sample: PBMCs, taken before treatment. The sequence came from a female donor with ovarian cancer. The J gene is TRBJ2-2, the V gene TRBV27; D uncertain. CDR3 DNA sequence: TGTGCCAGCAGGCAGCTGAACACCGGGGAGCTGTTTTTT. Residues: CASRQLNTGELFF.